Below, 16 T cell receptor beta chains from the same sample are listed, as sequenced in a study of blood T cells in healthy people across ages. It was with a sample-barcoded 5' primer and a J-beta primer mix that a second PCR of roughly 7 to 12 cycles was run. TCRdb passed the 5' RACE reads through MiXCR, listing each CDR3 protein once. Of roughly 500,000 distinct CDR3 sequences listed, approximately 30% are singletons. The sample was blood. These receptors all come from a woman in her sixties or seventies in good health.

This clonotype showed up just a few times. The V gene is TRBV5-4, the J gene TRBJ2-5; TRBD1 matches 8 bases. The CDR3 covers 16 residues. Germline V gives CDR1 SGHNT, CDR2 YYREEE (reference sequence). V lost 2 bases to trimming and J lost 4 bases; unmatched junction nucleotides: 10. The CDR3 here is CASSLLLQGVGETQYF. The CDR3 DNA is TGTGCCAGCAGCTTACTATTACAGGGGGTAGGAGAGACCCAGTACTTC.

The J gene is TRBJ1-2, the V gene TRBV12-5; 8 nucleotides line up with TRBD1. Germline CDR1 LGHNT, CDR2 FRNRAP. The J segment lost 8 bases and the V segment lost 5 bases, leaving 10 bases of the junction unmatched. The CDR3 spans 14 residues. The CDR3 reads CASGTGTGLGGYTF. In DNA, the CDR3 is TGTGCTAGTGGTACTGGGACAGGTCTGGGAGGCTACACCTTC.

This sequence joins TRBV9 and TRBJ2-3; no clear D. The CDR3 contains 14 residues. The germline CDR1 and CDR2 sequences are SGDLS and YYNGEE. Trimming stripped 3 bases from V and 10 bases from J, with 18 bases between. The CDR3 nucleotides read TGTGCCAGCAGCGCGTCATCCCTTTCGAGGCCGCAGTATTTT. The encoded protein is CASSASSLSRPQYF.

This clonotype was seen more than once but under ten times. The V and J genes are TRBV19 and TRBJ2-2, with D possibly being TRBD1 or TRBD2 (5 bases each). The germline CDR1 and CDR2 sequences are LNHDA and SQIVND (reference sequence). The CDR3 extends over 14 amino acids. V was shortened by 9 bases and J by 4 bases, with 15 bases between the two germline ends. CDR3 residues: CASRFGGFTGELFF. CDR3 sequence (DNA): TGTGCCAGCCGTTTTGGGGGATTCACCGGGGAGCTGTTTTTT. The full variable domain, with the rest looked up from reference TRBV19 and TRBJ2-2, is DGGITQSPKYLFRKEGQNVTLSCEQNLNHDAMYWYRQDPGQGLRLIYYSQIVNDFQKGDIAEGYSVSREKKESFPLTVTSAQKNPTAFYLCASRFGGFTGELFFGEGSRLTVL.

The chain uses TRBV20-1 and TRBJ2-5, with 7 bases matching TRBD1. CDR3 size: 13 residues. Trimming at V came to 7 bases and at J to 4 bases, leaving 9 bases not matched to a gene. CDR1 and CDR2 (germline): DFQATT, SNEGSKA (reference sequence). CDR3 region: CSGTDRERETQYF. CDR3 coding DNA: TGCAGTGGGACTGACAGGGAAAGAGAGACCCAGTACTTC.

In this sample, this clonotype turned up a few times. The V and J genes are TRBV7-9 and TRBJ1-4; D ambiguous. Between the trimmed V and J ends, which lost 3 bases and 0 bases, there was a span of 14 bases. Germline V CDR1 and CDR2: SEHNR, FQNEAQ (reference sequence). The CDR3 has 17 residues. The CDR3 loop reads CASSFGTKRSTNEKLFF. In DNA, the CDR3 is TGTGCCAGCAGCTTTGGAACAAAACGGTCAACTAATGAAAAACTGTTTTTT.

Of note for this clonotype: A junction boundary mismatches the germline segment, possibly from a read error. The chain employs TRBV3-1 and TRBJ1-5; 7 bases agree with TRBD1. The CDR3 has 14 residues. The germline gives CDR1 LGHDT, CDR2 YNNKEL (reference sequence). The CDR3 is CTSSPSGGGQPQHF. DNA for the CDR3: TGTACCAGCAGCCCCTCAGGGGGGGGTCAGCCCCAGCATTTT.

The V gene is TRBV2, the J gene TRBJ2-7, with 10 bases identical to TRBD2. Germline V CDR1 and CDR2: SNHLY, FYNNEI. This CDR3 is built from 15 residues. The junction had 4 bases not matched to a gene; V was cut back by 3 bases and J by 2 bases. The CDR3 DNA follows: TGTGCCAGCAGTGAGAATAGCGGGGGGACCTACGAGCAGTACTTC. Amino acid sequence: CASSENSGGTYEQYF.

The V call is TRBV6-5, the J call TRBJ1-6; TRBD1 agrees at 8 bases. Germline loops: CDR1 MNHEY, CDR2 SVGAGI. Germline trimming cut 2 bases from V and 9 bases from J; bases unmatched to any gene: 9. This CDR3 is built from 16 residues. The CDR3 DNA is TGTGCCAGCAGTTACGGACAGGGAGGAGTGGGTTCACCCCTCCACTTT. Its translation: CASSYGQGGVGSPLHF.

The chain employs TRBV7-2 and TRBJ1-1, with 7 bases that match TRBD1. Per the germline V gene, CDR1 is SGHTA and CDR2 is FQGNSA. The V and J ends lost 2 bases and 0 bases, in that order; junction bases with no gene match: 6. This CDR3 has 16 amino acids. The CDR3 is CASSLPVGTVNTEAFF. CDR3 DNA: TGTGCCAGCAGCTTACCGGTCGGGACAGTGAACACTGAAGCTTTCTTT. The complete variable domain, with remaining parts taken from reference TRBV7-2 and TRBJ1-1, reads GAGVSQSPSNKVTEKGKDVELRCDPISGHTALYWYRQSLGQGLEFLIYFQGNSAPDKSGLPSDRFSAERTGGSVSTLTIQRTQQEDSAVYLCASSLPVGTVNTEAFFGQGTRLTVV.

V and J are TRBV7-2 and TRBJ2-5; possible D gene TRBD1, 6 bases. The germline V gene encodes CDR1 SGHTA and CDR2 FQGNSA. CDR3 length: 13 residues. V lost 5 bases to trimming and J lost 4 bases, with 11 bases between them. This CDR3 is CASSRGGSETQYF. DNA for the CDR3: TGTGCCAGCAGCCGAGGGGGATCAGAGACCCAGTACTTC. Combining the CDR3 with reference TRBV7-2 and TRBJ2-5 gives the whole variable domain GAGVSQSPSNKVTEKGKDVELRCDPISGHTALYWYRQSLGQGLEFLIYFQGNSAPDKSGLPSDRFSAERTGGSVSTLTIQRTQQEDSAVYLCASSRGGSETQYFGPGTRLLVL.

The chain carries TRBV20-1 and TRBJ2-3; the match to TRBD2 covers 12 bases. Germline V gene data show CDR1 as DFQATT and CDR2 as SNEGSKA (reference sequence). CDR3 length: 15 amino acids. Trimming cost V 8 bases and J 3 bases; bases outside gene matches: 9. In nucleotides, the CDR3 is TGCAGTCTTTTGCGCCTAGCGGGGGGGACAGATACGCAGTATTTT. Its translation: CSLLRLAGGTDTQYF.

This clonotype has more than one count but fewer than ten. The chain is built from TRBV6-5 and TRBJ1-2; 9 nucleotides line up with TRBD1. Germline V gene data show CDR1 as MNHEY and CDR2 as SVGAGI. This CDR3 region has 16 residues. V was clipped by 0 bases and J by 4 bases; unmatched bases: 6. The CDR3 coding sequence is TGTGCCAGCAGTTACTCTAGGACAGGGGCGGGCTATGGCTACACCTTC. It specifies CASSYSRTGAGYGYTF.

This clonotype showed up just a few times. The chain employs TRBV12-3 or TRBV12-4 and TRBJ2-1, with D unresolved. The CDR3 sequence is 12 residues long. With 5 bases removed from V and 8 bases from J, the gap between germline ends came to 10 bases. The CDR3 loop reads CASSTLRDEQFF. The CDR3 region has the DNA TGTGCCAGCAGTACCCTTAGAGATGAGCAGTTCTTC.

This clonotype has just a few counts. The chain combines TRBV20-1 with TRBJ1-4; weak D call: TRBD1 (5 bases). Germline V gene sequence: CDR1 DFQATT, CDR2 SNEGSKA (reference sequence). Trimming removed 6 bases from V and 7 bases from J, with 15 bases in between. This CDR3 contains 13 residues. This CDR3 reads CSARGGQGEKLFF. Here the CDR3 DNA reads TGCAGTGCCCGGGGCGGGCAAGGTGAAAAACTGTTTTTT.

This clonotype was observed a few times. The chain carries TRBV6-7 and TRBJ2-1; D unclear. TRBV6-7 is classed as an ORF, of uncertain function. This CDR3 is built from 15 residues. Trimming cost V 2 bases and J 0 bases, with 8 bases left between them. CDR3 sequence: CASSYGHSSYNEQFF. In DNA, the CDR3 is TGTGCCAGCAGTTACGGTCATTCCTCCTACAATGAGCAGTTCTTC.